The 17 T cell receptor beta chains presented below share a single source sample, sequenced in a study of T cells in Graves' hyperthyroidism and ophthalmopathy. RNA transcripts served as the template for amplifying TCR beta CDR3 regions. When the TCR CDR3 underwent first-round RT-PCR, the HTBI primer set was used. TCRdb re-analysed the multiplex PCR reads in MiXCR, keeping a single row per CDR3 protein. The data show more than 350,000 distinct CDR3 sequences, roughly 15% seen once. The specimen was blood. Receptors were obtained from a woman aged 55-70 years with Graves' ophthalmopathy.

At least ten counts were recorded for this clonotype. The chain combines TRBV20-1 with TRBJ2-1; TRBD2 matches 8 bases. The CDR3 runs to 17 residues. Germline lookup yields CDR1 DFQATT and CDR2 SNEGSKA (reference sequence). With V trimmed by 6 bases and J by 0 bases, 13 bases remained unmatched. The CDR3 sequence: CSAQPGLAEISYNEQFF. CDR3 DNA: TGCAGTGCCCAACCCGGACTAGCTGAAATCTCCTACAATGAGCAGTTCTTC.

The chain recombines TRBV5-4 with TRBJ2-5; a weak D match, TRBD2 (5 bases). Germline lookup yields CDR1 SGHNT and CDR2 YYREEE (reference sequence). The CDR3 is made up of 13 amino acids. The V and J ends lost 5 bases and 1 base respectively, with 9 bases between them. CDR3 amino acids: CASRTGIQETQYF. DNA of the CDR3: TGTGCCAGCAGAACGGGGATCCAAGAGACCCAGTACTTC.

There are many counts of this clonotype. This CDR3 is CASYQKGGGLNTGELFF. CDR3 DNA: TGTGCCAGCTACCAAAAGGGGGGGGGTCTGAACACCGGGGAGCTGTTTTTT. V usage is TRBV2 and J usage is TRBJ2-2, with D possibly being TRBD2 (7 bases). Germline values: CDR1 SNHLY, CDR2 FYNNEI. The CDR3 is made up of 17 amino acids. The V end was cut by 8 bases, the J end by 1 base, with 20 bases between.

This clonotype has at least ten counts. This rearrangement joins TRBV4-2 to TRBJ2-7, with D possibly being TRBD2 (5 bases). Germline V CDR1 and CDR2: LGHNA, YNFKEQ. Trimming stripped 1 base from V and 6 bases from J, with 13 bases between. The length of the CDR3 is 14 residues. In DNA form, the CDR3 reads TGTGCCAGCAGCCAAGTGCAGTCGGGGTTCGAGCAGTACTTC. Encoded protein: CASSQVQSGFEQYF.

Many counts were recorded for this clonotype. CDR3 in amino acids: CASSPLATNYNEQFF. CDR3 DNA sequence: TGTGCCAGCAGCCCGCTAGCGACAAACTACAATGAGCAGTTCTTC. The genes are TRBV11-3 and TRBJ2-1; tentative D call: TRBD2 (6 bases). Between the trimmed V and J ends, which lost 5 bases and 3 bases, there was a span of 14 bases. Germline CDR1 reads SGHNT; CDR2 reads YENEEA. The CDR3 totals 15 residues.

The CDR3 reads CASRATGELFF. Here the CDR3 DNA reads TGTGCCAGCAGAGCGACCGGGGAGCTGTTTTTT. The chain combines TRBV28 with TRBJ2-2; D uncertain. The germline CDR1 and CDR2 sequences are MDHEN and SYDVKM. Trimming pared 6 bases from V and 5 bases from J, leaving 4 bases between. The CDR3 is 11 residues long.

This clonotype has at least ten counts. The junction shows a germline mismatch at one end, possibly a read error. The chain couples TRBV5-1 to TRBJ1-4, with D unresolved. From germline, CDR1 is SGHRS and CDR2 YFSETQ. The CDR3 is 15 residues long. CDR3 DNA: TGTGCCAGCAGCCTCGGTGGAGCAACTAATGAAAAACTGTTTTTT. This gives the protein CASSLGGATNEKLFF.

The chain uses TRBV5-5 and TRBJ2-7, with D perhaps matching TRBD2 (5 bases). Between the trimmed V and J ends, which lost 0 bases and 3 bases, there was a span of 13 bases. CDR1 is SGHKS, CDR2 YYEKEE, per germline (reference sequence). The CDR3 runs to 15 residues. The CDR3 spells CASSLGGGGLYEQYF. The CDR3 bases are TGTGCCAGCAGCTTGGGTGGCGGAGGACTCTACGAGCAGTACTTC.

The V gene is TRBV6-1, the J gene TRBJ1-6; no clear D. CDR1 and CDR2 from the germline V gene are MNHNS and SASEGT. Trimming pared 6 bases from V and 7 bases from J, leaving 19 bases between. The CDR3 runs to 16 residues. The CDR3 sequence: CASSAEVGSRNSPLHF. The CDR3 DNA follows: TGTGCCAGCAGCGCGGAGGTTGGGTCCCGGAATTCACCCCTCCACTTT.

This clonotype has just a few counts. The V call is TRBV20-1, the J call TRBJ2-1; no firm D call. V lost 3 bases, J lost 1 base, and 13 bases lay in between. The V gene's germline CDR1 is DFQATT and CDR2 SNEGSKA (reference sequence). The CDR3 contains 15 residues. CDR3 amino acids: CSASPRLVSYNEQFF. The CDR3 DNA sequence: TGCAGTGCTAGCCCGCGGCTGGTTTCCTACAATGAGCAGTTCTTC.

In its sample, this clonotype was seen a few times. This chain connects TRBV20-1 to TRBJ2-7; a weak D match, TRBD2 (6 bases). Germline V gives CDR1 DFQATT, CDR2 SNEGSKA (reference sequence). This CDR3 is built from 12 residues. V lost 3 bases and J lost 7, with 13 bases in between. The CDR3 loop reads CSARLRDLEQYF. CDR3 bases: TGCAGTGCTAGGTTGCGGGACCTTGAGCAGTACTTC.

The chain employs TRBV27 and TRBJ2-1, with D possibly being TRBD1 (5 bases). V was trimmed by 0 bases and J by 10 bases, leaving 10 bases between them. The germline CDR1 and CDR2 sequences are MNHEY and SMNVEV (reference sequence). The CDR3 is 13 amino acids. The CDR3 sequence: CASSLSLAGEQFF. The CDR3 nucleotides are TGTGCCAGCAGTTTATCACTCGCAGGGGAGCAGTTCTTC.

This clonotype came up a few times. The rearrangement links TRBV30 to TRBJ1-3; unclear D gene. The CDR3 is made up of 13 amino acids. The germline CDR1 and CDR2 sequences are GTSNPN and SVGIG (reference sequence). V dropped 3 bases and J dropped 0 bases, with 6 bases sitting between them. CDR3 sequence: CAWSRDSGNTIYF. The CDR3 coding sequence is TGTGCCTGGAGCCGGGACTCTGGAAACACCATATATTTT.

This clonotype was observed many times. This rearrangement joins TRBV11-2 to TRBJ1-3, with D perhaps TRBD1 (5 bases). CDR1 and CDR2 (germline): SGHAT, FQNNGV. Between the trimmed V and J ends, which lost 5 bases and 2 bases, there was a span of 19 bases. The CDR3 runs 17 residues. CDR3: CASSPPKGTVTGNTIYF. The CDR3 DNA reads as TGTGCCAGCAGCCCACCGAAAGGGACCGTAACTGGAAACACCATATATTTT. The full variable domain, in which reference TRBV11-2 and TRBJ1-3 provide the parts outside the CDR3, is EAGVAQSPRYKIIEKRQSVAFWCNPISGHATLYWYQQILGQGPKLLIQFQNNGVVDDSQLPKDRFSAERLKGVDSTLKIQPAKLEDSAVYLCASSPPKGTVTGNTIYFGEGSWLTVV.

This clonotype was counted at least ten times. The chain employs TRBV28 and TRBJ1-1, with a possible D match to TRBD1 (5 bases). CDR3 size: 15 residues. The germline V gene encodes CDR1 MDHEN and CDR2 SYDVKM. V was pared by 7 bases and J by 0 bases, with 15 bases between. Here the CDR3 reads CASTQSGGMNTEAFF. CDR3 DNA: TGTGCCAGCACTCAAAGTGGGGGAATGAACACTGAAGCTTTCTTT. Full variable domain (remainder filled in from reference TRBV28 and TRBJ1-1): DVKVTQSSRYLVKRTGEKVFLECVQDMDHENMFWYRQDPGLGLRLIYFSYDVKMKEKGDIPEGYSVSREKKERFSLILESASTNQTSMYLCASTQSGGMNTEAFFGQGTRLTVV.

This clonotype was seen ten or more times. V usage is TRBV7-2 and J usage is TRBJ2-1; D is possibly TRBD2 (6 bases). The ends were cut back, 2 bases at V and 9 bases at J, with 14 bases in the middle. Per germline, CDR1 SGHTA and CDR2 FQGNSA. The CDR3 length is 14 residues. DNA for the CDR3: TGTGCCAGCAGCTTATTTCCGGGACTCGGTGAGCAGTTCTTC. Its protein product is CASSLFPGLGEQFF.

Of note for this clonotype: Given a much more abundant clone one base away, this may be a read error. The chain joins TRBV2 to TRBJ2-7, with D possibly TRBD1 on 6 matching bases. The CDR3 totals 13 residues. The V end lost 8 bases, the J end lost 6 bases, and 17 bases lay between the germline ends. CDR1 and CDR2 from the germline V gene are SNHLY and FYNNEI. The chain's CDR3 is CASGTRQVGEQYF. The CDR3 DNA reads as TGTGCCAGCGGTACCAGACAGGTTGGCGAGCAGTACTTC.